The 26 T cell receptor beta chains listed next were all sequenced from one sample in a study of blood T cell repertoires in COVID-19. Assay used: immunoSEQ multiplex PCR; TCRdb lists only in-frame clones, some missing. The repertoire has 350,000 or so clones, approximately 91% of them found once; the top ten carry approximately 1%. The sample was PBMCs or T cells enriched from blood (not recorded which). The receptors come from a woman in her thirties who had been exposed to COVID-19.

The chain links TRBV24-1 to TRBJ2-2; no firm D call. The V end lost 6 bases, the J end lost 0 bases, and 19 bases lay between the germline ends. CDR1 is KGHDR and CDR2 is SFDVKD in the germline V gene. The CDR3 sequence is 18 residues long. The DNA of the CDR3 is TGTGCCACCAGTCCCAGAAATTACTGGAGAACGAACACCGGGGAGCTGTTTTTT. It translates to CATSPRNYWRTNTGELFF.

The rearrangement links TRBV4-2 to TRBJ2-1; D remains ambiguous. Trimming stripped 0 bases from V and 5 bases from J, with 11 bases between. CDR1 and CDR2 (germline): LGHNA, YNFKEQ. The CDR3 loop spans 15 amino acids. The CDR3 region is CASSQDKWLNNEQFF. The CDR3 bases are TGTGCCAGCAGCCAAGATAAGTGGCTCAACAATGAGCAGTTCTTC.

The chain uses TRBV7-8 and TRBJ2-3; TRBD2 matches 9 bases. CDR3 length equals 19 residues. The J segment lost 3 bases and the V segment lost 5 bases, leaving 18 bases of the junction unmatched. The germline V gene encodes CDR1 SGHVS and CDR2 FQNEAQ. CDR3 amino acids: CASSRDDRLAGLQTDTQYF. The CDR3 region has the DNA TGTGCCAGCAGCCGGGACGATCGGCTAGCGGGACTGCAGACAGATACGCAGTATTTT.

The chain links TRBV28 to TRBJ2-7; 10 bases map to TRBD2. The CDR3 consists of 16 residues. Trimming cost V 2 bases and J 3 bases; bases outside gene matches: 7. Germline V gene data show CDR1 as MDHEN and CDR2 as SYDVKM. In DNA form, the CDR3 reads TGTGCCAGCAGTTTAGGTCCGGCTAGCGGGAGCTACGAGCAGTACTTC. Protein: CASSLGPASGSYEQYF.

V usage is TRBV27 and J usage is TRBJ2-7, with 10 bases identical to TRBD2. Germline CDR1 reads MNHEY; CDR2 reads SMNVEV (reference sequence). The CDR3 has 16 amino acids. The V gene end was trimmed by 2 bases and the J gene end by 1 base; junction bases not matched to a gene: 5. CDR3 protein: CASSLAGTSDSYEQYF. The CDR3 DNA reads as TGTGCCAGCAGTTTAGCAGGGACTAGCGATTCCTACGAGCAGTACTTC.

V usage is TRBV7-2 and J usage is TRBJ1-4; TRBD1 might be the D (5 bases). Trimming removed 2 bases at V and 1 base at J, with 14 bases between. Germline V gene sequence: CDR1 SGHTA, CDR2 FQGNSA. The CDR3 sequence is 17 residues long. The CDR3 DNA sequence: TGTGCCAGCAGCTTAATCGGGGGGTTTTTAACTAATGAAAAACTGTTTTTT. Translated: CASSLIGGFLTNEKLFF.

J is TRBJ2-5 and V is TRBV19, with TRBD2 matching 10 bases. The V gene's germline CDR1 is LNHDA and CDR2 SQIVND (reference sequence). After removal of 0 bases from V and 2 bases from J, the junction contained 12 bases not matched to a gene. The CDR3 contains 19 residues. In DNA form, the CDR3 reads TGTGCCAGTAGTATAGATTCCCCCAGCGGGAGGGCCGGACAAGAGACCCAGTACTTC. Its protein is CASSIDSPSGRAGQETQYF.

V is TRBV19 and J is TRBJ1-5; D not certain. The germline V and J ends were trimmed by 4 bases and 0 bases, with 10 bases remaining between them. CDR1 and CDR2 (germline): LNHDA, SQIVND (reference sequence). The CDR3 extends over 15 amino acids. This chain's CDR3 is CASSTAARSNQPQHF. Here the CDR3 DNA reads TGTGCCAGTAGTACCGCGGCACGTAGCAATCAGCCCCAGCATTTT.

The chain has TRBV7-9 and TRBJ2-5, with 7 bases aligning to TRBD1. The CDR3 extends over 13 amino acids. Trimming cost V 5 bases and J 5 bases; bases outside gene matches: 5. In germline, CDR1 is SEHNR, CDR2 FQNEAQ (reference sequence). CDR3 in amino acids: CASSPTGEETQYF. The CDR3 DNA is TGTGCCAGCAGCCCAACAGGGGAGGAGACCCAGTACTTC. Looking up the rest from reference TRBV7-9 and TRBJ2-5 gives the full variable domain: DTGVSQNPRHKITKRGQNVTFRCDPISEHNRLYWYRQTLGQGPEFLTYFQNEAQLEKSRLLSDRFSAERPKGSFSTLEIQRTEQGDSAMYLCASSPTGEETQYFGPGTRLLVL.

The V gene is TRBV28, the J gene TRBJ1-1; D ambiguous. Germline assignment: CDR1 MDHEN and CDR2 SYDVKM. CDR3 length: 16 amino acids. The V end was cut by 1 base, the J end by 1 base, with 13 bases between. CDR3 loop: CASSLYFTVGNTEAFF. The CDR3 DNA follows: TGTGCCAGCAGTTTATATTTCACCGTCGGGAACACTGAAGCTTTCTTT.

V usage is TRBV11-2 and J usage is TRBJ2-1; TRBD2 matches at 8 bases. J gave up 2 bases and V 0 bases, and 3 bases lay outside the gene matches. This CDR3 is 16 amino acids long. CDR1 is SGHAT, CDR2 FQNNGV, per germline. The CDR3 region has the DNA TGTGCCAGCAGCTTAGAGAGCGGGAGCGCCTACAATGAGCAGTTCTTC. Residues: CASSLESGSAYNEQFF.

The chain has TRBV30 and TRBJ1-4, with D maybe TRBD1 (5 bases). Germline assignment: CDR1 GTSNPN and CDR2 SVGIG (reference sequence). The CDR3 runs to 14 residues. V was cut by 3 bases and J by 7 bases, with 15 bases left in between. CDR3 coding DNA: TGTGCCTGGAGGGTAGCAGGGTTGAGTGAAAAACTGTTTTTT. Protein: CAWRVAGLSEKLFF.

This clone was detected once. The rearrangement links TRBV20-1 to TRBJ1-5; D is unclear. Trimming pared 3 bases from V and 11 bases from J, leaving 14 bases between. The length of the CDR3 is 12 residues. Per the germline V gene, CDR1 is DFQATT and CDR2 is SNEGSKA (reference sequence). The CDR3 is CSASPRTSAQHF. The CDR3 nucleotides read TGCAGTGCTAGTCCGAGAACGTCGGCCCAGCATTTT.

This clone has just one count. The J gene is TRBJ2-3, the V gene TRBV7-3; 10 bases align to TRBD2. The junction had 13 bases not matched to a gene; V was cut back by 5 bases and J by 5 bases. The CDR3 loop spans 17 amino acids. In germline, CDR1 is SGHTA, CDR2 FQGTGA. CDR3 in amino acids: CASSPASGSGLGDTQYF. CDR3 nucleotides: TGTGCCAGCAGCCCAGCTAGCGGGAGTGGATTGGGAGATACGCAGTATTTT.

The chain is built from TRBV12-3 or TRBV12-4 and TRBJ1-1, with D uncertain. V shed 3 bases and J shed 5 bases, with 7 bases lying between them. CDR3 length: 12 residues. The CDR3 sequence is CASSFGVTEAFF. CDR3 bases: TGTGCCAGCAGTTTCGGGGTTACTGAAGCTTTCTTT.

The V call is TRBV5-1, the J call TRBJ1-1; no reliable D call. With 3 bases removed from V and 4 bases from J, the gap between germline ends came to 13 bases. The CDR3 consists of 14 residues. CDR1 is SGHRS, CDR2 YFSETQ, per germline. CDR3 in DNA: TGCGCCAGCAGCTCCTCGGAGGCGGGCACTGAAGCTTTCTTT. Residues: CASSSSEAGTEAFF.

The chain joins TRBV6-4 to TRBJ2-3; 11 bases align to TRBD2. J gave up 3 bases and V 0 bases, and 5 bases lay outside the gene matches. The length of the CDR3 is 17 residues. Germline V gene lookup returns CDR1 MRHNA and CDR2 SNTAGT. The CDR3 loop is CASSDSKTSGRTDTQYF. In DNA form, the CDR3 reads TGTGCCAGCAGTGACTCGAAAACTAGCGGGAGAACAGATACGCAGTATTTT.

The chain recombines TRBV27 with TRBJ2-3; 9 nucleotides agree with TRBD2. CDR1 and CDR2 from the germline V gene are MNHEY and SMNVEV (reference sequence). V shed 6 bases, J shed 6 bases, and the junction held 7 bases outside the gene matches. The CDR3 contains 14 residues. The CDR3 region is CASRFAGGRDTQYF. The DNA for the CDR3 is TGTGCCAGCAGGTTTGCGGGAGGGCGGGATACGCAGTATTTT.

The V and J genes are TRBV19 and TRBJ2-7, with 7 bases fitting TRBD1. Germline V gives CDR1 LNHDA, CDR2 SQIVND (reference sequence). V dropped 3 bases and J dropped 1; count of bases not matched to a gene: 6. This CDR3 has 15 residues. CDR3 loop: CASSIGRGRSYEQYF. The CDR3 DNA sequence: TGTGCCAGTAGTATTGGCAGGGGGAGATCCTACGAGCAGTACTTC.

The chain uses TRBV11-2 and TRBJ2-7, with 10 bases that match TRBD2. The CDR3 loop spans 15 amino acids. V dropped 4 bases and J dropped 3; count of bases not matched to a gene: 6. CDR1 is SGHAT and CDR2 is FQNNGV in the germline V gene. In DNA form, the CDR3 reads TGTGCCAGCAGCTCCCGGGCTAGCGGGGGCTACGAGCAGTACTTC. Translating it yields CASSSRASGGYEQYF.

The CDR3 nucleotides read TGTGCCAGCAGCCCCCCCCCACGGTTGGTTGCAGGGAGGGATGAGCAGTTCTTC. This translates into CASSPPPRLVAGRDEQFF. The chain carries TRBV3-1 (or the pseudogene TRBV3-2) and TRBJ2-1; 7 nucleotides align to TRBD2. Unmatched junction bases numbered 20, after V lost 4 bases and J lost 8 bases. CDR3 length: 18 amino acids. CDR1 and CDR2 (germline): LGHDT, YNNKEL (reference sequence).

The V gene is TRBV10-3, the J gene TRBJ1-6, with TRBD1 matching 8 bases. The CDR3 contains 14 residues. The V gene end was trimmed by 6 bases and the J gene end by 7 bases; junction bases not matched to a gene: 5. CDR1 and CDR2 from the germline V gene are ENHRY and SYGVKD. CDR3 amino acids: CAISQGAENSPLHF. CDR3 sequence (DNA): TGTGCCATCAGCCAGGGGGCAGAGAATTCACCCCTCCACTTT.

The genes are TRBV2 and TRBJ1-1; no clear D gene. The germline V gene encodes CDR1 SNHLY and CDR2 FYNNEI. V dropped 4 bases and J dropped 4 bases, with 7 bases sitting between them. The CDR3 sequence is 12 residues long. The CDR3 is CASSVLSTEAFF. Here the CDR3 DNA reads TGTGCCAGCAGTGTGCTTAGCACTGAAGCTTTCTTT. The full variable domain, completed using reference TRBV2 and TRBJ1-1, is EPEVTQTPSHQVTQMGQEVILRCVPISNHLYFYWYRQILGQKVEFLVSFYNNEISEKSEIFDDQFSVERPDGSNFTLKIRSTKLEDSAMYFCASSVLSTEAFFGQGTRLTVV.

V is TRBV19 and J is TRBJ1-5, with a tentative D call TRBD1 (5 bases). This CDR3 has 14 amino acids. Germline CDR1 LNHDA, CDR2 SQIVND (reference sequence). With 7 bases removed from V and 4 bases from J, the gap between germline ends came to 14 bases. The CDR3 spells CASTFTGGNQPQHF. CDR3 nucleotides: TGTGCCAGTACCTTTACAGGAGGGAATCAGCCCCAGCATTTT.

V usage is TRBV6-5 and J usage is TRBJ2-7; 7 positions agree with TRBD1. Germline CDR1 is MNHEY and CDR2 is SVGAGI. The CDR3 extends over 15 amino acids. The V segment lost 6 bases and the J segment 4 bases; nucleotides outside the gene matches: 12. Here the CDR3 reads CASSLQGVPTYEQYF. CDR3 sequence (DNA): TGTGCCAGCAGCCTCCAGGGGGTTCCTACGTACGAGCAGTACTTC.

The CDR3 region has the DNA TGTGCCAGCAGCGTAGATGCCAGAACCTATGGCTACACCTTC. Amino acids: CASSVDARTYGYTF. The V call is TRBV9, the J call TRBJ1-2; no reliable D call. Germline V gene sequence: CDR1 SGDLS, CDR2 YYNGEE. This CDR3 has 14 residues. Trimming left V 0 bases short and J 4 bases short, with 10 bases between. The variable domain in full, with the rest retrieved from reference TRBV9 and TRBJ1-2, is DSGVTQTPKHLITATGQRVTLRCSPRSGDLSVYWYQQSLDQGLQFLIQYYNGEERAKGNILERFSAQQFPDLHSELNLSSLELGDSALYFCASSVDARTYGYTFGSGTRLTVV.